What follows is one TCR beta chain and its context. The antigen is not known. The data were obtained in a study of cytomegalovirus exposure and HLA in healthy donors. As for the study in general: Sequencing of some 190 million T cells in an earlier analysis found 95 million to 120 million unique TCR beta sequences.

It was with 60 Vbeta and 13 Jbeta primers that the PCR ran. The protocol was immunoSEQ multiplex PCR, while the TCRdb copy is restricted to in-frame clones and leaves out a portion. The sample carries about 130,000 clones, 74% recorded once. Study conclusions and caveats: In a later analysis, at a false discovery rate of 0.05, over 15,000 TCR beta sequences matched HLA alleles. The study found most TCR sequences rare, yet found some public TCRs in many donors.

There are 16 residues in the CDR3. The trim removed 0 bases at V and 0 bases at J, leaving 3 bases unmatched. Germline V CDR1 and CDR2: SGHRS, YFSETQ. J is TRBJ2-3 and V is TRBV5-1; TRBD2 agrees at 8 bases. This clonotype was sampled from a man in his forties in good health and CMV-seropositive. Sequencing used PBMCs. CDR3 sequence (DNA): TGCGCCAGCAGCTTGGGATCGGGGGGGAGCACAGATACGCAGTATTTT. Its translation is CASSLGSGGSTDTQYF.